This T cell receptor beta chain was identified during a study of shared clonotypes between healthy human individuals. The method was immunoSEQ multiplex PCR; TCRdb's version includes in-frame clones alone and lacks a portion of them. The sample contains around 2,000,000 clones, 90% to 95% of which appear only once. V was pared by 4 bases and J by 0 bases, with 22 bases between. This CDR3 spans 18 amino acids. CDR1 is SGHDT and CDR2 is YYEEEE in the germline V gene. Sequencing was done on a sample of naive CD4+ T cells sorted from blood. The sample's subset: CD45RA+ positively selected. The source is a man younger than 35 in good health. This rearrangement joins TRBV5-6 to TRBJ1-1, with D perhaps TRBD1 (5 bases). The CDR3 region has the DNA TGTGCCAGCAGCCCATACCGGGACGCTCAGCGGCTGAACACTGAAGCTTTCTTT. Its translation is CASSPYRDAQRLNTEAFF.